A single T cell receptor beta chain is shown here with its context. Its target is not known. This sample is drawn from a study of graft-versus-host responses after intestinal transplantation. Study-wide background: All recipients were transplanted with multivisceral, liver-intestinal, or isolated intestinal grafts. Every recipient had anti-thymocyte globulin induction and around three years of tacrolimus plus steroids.

The repertoire was sequenced with immunoSEQ multiplex PCR; TCRdb's copy has only in-frame clones and lacks some. The data contain about 35,000 clones, about 93% of them seen just once; the ten biggest clones take up about a fifth. CDR3 length: 13 residues. Trimming pared 5 bases from V and 8 bases from J, leaving 16 bases between. Germline V gene data show CDR1 as SGHRS and CDR2 as YFSETQ. The specimen was unstimulated CD8+ T cells sorted from spleen or lymph node cells, collected before transplant. The clonotype was recovered from a human donor who was the organ donor for an intestinal transplant. The V call is TRBV5-1, the J call TRBJ1-2; D not certain. The CDR3 region has the DNA TGCGCCAGCAGAAAGGCTCCGGACGGCGGCTACACCTTC. Its translation: CASRKAPDGGYTF.